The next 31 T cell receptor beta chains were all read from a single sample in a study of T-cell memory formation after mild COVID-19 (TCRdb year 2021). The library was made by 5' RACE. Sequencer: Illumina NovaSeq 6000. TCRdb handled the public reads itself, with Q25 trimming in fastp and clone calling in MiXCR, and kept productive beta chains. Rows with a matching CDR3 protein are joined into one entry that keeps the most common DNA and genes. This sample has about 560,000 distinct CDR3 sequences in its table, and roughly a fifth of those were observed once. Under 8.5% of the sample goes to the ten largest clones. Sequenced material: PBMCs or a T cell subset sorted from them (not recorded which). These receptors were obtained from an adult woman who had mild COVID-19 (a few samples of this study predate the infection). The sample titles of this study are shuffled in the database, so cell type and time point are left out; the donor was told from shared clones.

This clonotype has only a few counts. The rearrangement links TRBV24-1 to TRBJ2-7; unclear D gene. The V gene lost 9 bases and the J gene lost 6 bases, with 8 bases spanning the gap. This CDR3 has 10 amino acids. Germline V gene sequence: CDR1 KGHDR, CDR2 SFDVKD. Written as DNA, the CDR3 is TGTGCCACCTTACCTTGCGAGCAGTACTTC. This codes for CATLPCEQYF.

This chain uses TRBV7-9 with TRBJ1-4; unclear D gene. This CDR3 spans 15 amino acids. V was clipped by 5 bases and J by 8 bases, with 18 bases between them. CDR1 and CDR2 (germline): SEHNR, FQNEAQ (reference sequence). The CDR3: CASSIRQVPEEKLFF. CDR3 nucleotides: TGTGCCAGCAGCATCCGACAAGTTCCAGAGGAAAAACTGTTTTTT. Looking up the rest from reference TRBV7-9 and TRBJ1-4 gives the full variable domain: DTGVSQNPRHKITKRGQNVTFRCDPISEHNRLYWYRQTLGQGPEFLTYFQNEAQLEKSRLLSDRFSAERPKGSFSTLEIQRTEQGDSAMYLCASSIRQVPEEKLFFGSGTQLSVL.

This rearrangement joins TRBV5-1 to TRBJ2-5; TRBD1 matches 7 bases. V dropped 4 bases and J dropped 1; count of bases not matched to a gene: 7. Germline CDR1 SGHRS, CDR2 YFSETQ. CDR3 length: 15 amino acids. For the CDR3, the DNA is TGCGCCAGCAGCGCCCGGGACAGCTCCCAAGAGACCCAGTACTTC. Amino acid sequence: CASSARDSSQETQYF.

The CDR3 bases are TGTGCCTGGGAGGCGGGAGGACCCGGGGAGCTGTTTTTT. Amino acids: CAWEAGGPGELFF. This sequence joins TRBV30 and TRBJ2-2, with 8 bases fitting TRBD2. The CDR3 runs to 13 residues. Germline V gene data show CDR1 as GTSNPN and CDR2 as SVGIG (reference sequence). The ends lost 5 bases at V and 6 bases at J; junction bases unmatched: 5. Together with reference TRBV30 and TRBJ2-2, the CDR3 gives the full variable domain: SQTIHQWPATLVQPVGSPLSLECTVEGTSNPNLYWYRQAAGRGLQLLFYSVGIGQISSEVPQNLSASRPQDRQFILSSKKLLLSDSGFYLCAWEAGGPGELFFGEGSRLTVL.

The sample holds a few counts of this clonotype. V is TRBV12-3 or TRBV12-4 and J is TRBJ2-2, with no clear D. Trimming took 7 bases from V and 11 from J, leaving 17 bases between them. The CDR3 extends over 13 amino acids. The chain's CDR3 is CASNPLRRGELFF. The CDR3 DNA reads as TGTGCCAGCAACCCCCTTCGTCGTGGAGAGCTGTTTTTT.

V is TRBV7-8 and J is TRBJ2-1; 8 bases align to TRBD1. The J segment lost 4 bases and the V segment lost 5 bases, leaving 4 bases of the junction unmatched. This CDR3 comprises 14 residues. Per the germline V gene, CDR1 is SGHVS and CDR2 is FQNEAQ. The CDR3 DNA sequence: TGTGCCAGCAGCGCCGGGGACAGGTACAATGAGCAGTTCTTC. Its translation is CASSAGDRYNEQFF.

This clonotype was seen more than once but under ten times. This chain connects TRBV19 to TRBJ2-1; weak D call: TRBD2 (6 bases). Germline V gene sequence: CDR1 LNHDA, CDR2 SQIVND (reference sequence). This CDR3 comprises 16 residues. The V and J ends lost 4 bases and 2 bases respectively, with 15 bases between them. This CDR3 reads CASSTVGLTTYNEQFF. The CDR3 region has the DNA TGTGCCAGTAGTACCGTGGGACTGACGACCTACAATGAGCAGTTCTTC.

Here the CDR3 reads CASSLASQGSYEQYF. CDR3 sequence (DNA): TGTGCCAGCAGCTTAGCCTCTCAGGGGTCCTACGAGCAGTACTTC. The chain carries TRBV7-6 and TRBJ2-7; TRBD1 is a possible D gene (6 bases). CDR3 length: 15 residues. V lost 0 bases and J 1 base, leaving 10 bases between the germline ends. Germline assignment: CDR1 SGHVS and CDR2 FNYEAQ.

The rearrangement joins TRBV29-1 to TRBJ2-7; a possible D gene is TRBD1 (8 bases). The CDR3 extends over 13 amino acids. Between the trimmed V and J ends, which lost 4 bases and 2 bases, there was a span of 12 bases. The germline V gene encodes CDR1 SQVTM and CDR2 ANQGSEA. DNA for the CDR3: TGCAGCGTTGGACAGGGGAGGGCCTACGAGCAGTACTTC. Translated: CSVGQGRAYEQYF.

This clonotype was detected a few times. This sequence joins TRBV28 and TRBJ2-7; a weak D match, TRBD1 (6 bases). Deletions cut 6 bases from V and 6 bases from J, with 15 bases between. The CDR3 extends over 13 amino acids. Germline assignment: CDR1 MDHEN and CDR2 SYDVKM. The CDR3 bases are TGTGCCAGCAGGAGGACAGTGTTTCCCGAGCAGTACTTC. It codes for CASRRTVFPEQYF. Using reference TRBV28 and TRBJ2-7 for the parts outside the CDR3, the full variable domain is DVKVTQSSRYLVKRTGEKVFLECVQDMDHENMFWYRQDPGLGLRLIYFSYDVKMKEKGDIPEGYSVSREKKERFSLILESASTNQTSMYLCASRRTVFPEQYFGPGTRLTVT.

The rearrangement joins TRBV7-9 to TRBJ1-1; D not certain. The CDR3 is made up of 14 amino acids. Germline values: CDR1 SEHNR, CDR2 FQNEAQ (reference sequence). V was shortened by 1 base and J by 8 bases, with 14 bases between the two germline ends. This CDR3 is CASSLEGRWGEAFF. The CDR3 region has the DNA TGTGCCAGCAGCTTAGAGGGCCGCTGGGGAGAAGCTTTCTTT.

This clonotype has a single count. The DNA for the CDR3 is TGTGCCAGCAGTCTGGACAGGGGCTCCTATAATTCACCCCTCCACTTT. It yields the protein CASSLDRGSYNSPLHF. J is TRBJ1-6 and V is TRBV12-3 or TRBV12-4; 9 bases fit TRBD1. V was clipped by 5 bases and J by 0 bases; unmatched bases: 2. The CDR3 has 16 residues.

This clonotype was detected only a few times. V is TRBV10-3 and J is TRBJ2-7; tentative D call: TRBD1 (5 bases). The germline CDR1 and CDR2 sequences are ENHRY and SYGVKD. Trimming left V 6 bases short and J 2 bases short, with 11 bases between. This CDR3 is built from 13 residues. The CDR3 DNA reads TGTGCCATCAGATCGGACACCACCTACGAGCAGTACTTC. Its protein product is CAIRSDTTYEQYF.

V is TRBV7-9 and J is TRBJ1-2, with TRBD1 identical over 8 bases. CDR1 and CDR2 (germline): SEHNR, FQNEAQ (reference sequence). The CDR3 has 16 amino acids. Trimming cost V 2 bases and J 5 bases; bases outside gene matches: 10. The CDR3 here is CASSLKDRERIYGYTF. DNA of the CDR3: TGTGCCAGCAGCTTAAAGGACAGGGAAAGGATATATGGCTACACCTTC.

Here the CDR3 DNA reads TGCAGTGCTAGTAATAGTCTACGGGGCTACGAGCAGTACTTC. Its translation: CSASNSLRGYEQYF. V gene TRBV20-1 combines with J gene TRBJ2-7, with D perhaps matching TRBD2 (5 bases). The V end lost 3 bases, the J end lost 3 bases, and 15 bases lay between the germline ends. CDR3 size: 14 residues. CDR1 and CDR2 from the germline V gene are DFQATT and SNEGSKA (reference sequence).

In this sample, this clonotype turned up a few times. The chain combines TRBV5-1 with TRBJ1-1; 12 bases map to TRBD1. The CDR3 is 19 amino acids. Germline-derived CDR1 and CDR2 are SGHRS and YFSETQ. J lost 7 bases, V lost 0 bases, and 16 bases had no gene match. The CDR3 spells CASSLAQFAGTGGRGEAFF. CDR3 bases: TGCGCCAGCAGCTTGGCCCAATTTGCCGGGACAGGGGGCCGAGGTGAAGCTTTCTTT.

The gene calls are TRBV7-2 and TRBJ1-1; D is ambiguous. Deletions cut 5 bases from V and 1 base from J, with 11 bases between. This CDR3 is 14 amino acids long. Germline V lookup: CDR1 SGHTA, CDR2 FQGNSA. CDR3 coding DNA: TGTGCCAGCAGCACGCCCGATTGGAACACTGAAGCTTTCTTT. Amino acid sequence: CASSTPDWNTEAFF.

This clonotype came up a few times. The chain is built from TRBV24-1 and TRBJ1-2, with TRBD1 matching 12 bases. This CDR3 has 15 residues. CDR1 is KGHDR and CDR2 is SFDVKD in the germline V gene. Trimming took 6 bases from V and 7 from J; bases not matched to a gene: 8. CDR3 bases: TGTGCCACCAGTAGAGCCGGGACAGGGGGCAGTGGCTACACCTTC. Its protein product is CATSRAGTGGSGYTF.

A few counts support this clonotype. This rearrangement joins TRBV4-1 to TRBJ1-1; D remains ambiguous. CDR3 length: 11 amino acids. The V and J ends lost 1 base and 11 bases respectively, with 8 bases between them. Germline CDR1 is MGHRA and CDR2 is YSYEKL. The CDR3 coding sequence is TGCGCCAGCAGCCAAGGTCCGGAGGCTTTCTTT. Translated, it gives CASSQGPEAFF.

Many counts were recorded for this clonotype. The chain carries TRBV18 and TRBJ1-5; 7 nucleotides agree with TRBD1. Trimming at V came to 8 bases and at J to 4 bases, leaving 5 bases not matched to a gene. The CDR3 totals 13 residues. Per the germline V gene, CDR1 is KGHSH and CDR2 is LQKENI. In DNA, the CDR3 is TGTGCCAGCAGTCCGGACAGGAATCAGCCCCAGCATTTT. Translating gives CASSPDRNQPQHF.

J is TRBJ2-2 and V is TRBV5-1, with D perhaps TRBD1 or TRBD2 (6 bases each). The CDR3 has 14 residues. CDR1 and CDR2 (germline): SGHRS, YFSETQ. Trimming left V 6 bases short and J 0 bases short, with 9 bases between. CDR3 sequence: CASMGGPNTGELFF. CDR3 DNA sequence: TGCGCCAGCATGGGGGGCCCGAACACCGGGGAGCTGTTTTTT.

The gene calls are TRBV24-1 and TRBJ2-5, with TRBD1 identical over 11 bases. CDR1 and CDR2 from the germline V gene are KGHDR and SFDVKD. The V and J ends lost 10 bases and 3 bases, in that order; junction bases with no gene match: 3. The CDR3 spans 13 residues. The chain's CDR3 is CATGQGAKETQYF. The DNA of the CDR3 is TGTGCCACTGGACAGGGGGCGAAAGAGACCCAGTACTTC.

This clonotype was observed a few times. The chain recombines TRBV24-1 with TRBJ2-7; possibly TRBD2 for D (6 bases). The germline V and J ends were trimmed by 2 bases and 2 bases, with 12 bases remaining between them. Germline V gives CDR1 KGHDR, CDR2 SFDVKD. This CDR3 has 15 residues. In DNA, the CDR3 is TGTGCCACCAGTGATTCGGGGACTCTTACCTACGAGCAGTACTTC. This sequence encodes CATSDSGTLTYEQYF.

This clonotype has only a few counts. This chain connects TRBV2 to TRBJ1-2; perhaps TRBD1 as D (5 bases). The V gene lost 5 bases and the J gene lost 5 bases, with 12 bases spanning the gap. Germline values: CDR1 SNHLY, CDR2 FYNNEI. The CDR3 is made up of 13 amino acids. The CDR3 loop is CASSRAGGYGYTF. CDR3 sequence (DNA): TGTGCCAGCAGTCGGGCTGGGGGGTATGGCTACACCTTC.

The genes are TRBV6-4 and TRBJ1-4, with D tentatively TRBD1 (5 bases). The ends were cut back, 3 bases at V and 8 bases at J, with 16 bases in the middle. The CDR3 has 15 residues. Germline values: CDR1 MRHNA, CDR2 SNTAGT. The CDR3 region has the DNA TGTGCCAGCAGTGAGGGGGGGACGACGGGGGAAAAACTGTTTTTT. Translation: CASSEGGTTGEKLFF.

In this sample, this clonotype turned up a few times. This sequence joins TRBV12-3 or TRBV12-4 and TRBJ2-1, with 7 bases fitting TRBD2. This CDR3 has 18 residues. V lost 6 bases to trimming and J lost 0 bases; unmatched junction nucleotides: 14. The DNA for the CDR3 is TGTGCCAGCAGCAACACACGTGCTAGCGGTAGCTCCTACAATGAGCAGTTCTTC. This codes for CASSNTRASGSSYNEQFF.

CDR3 DNA sequence: TGTGCCACCAGTGGTGAGAGCTCCTACAATGAGCAGTTCTTC. Translating gives CATSGESSYNEQFF. The chain uses TRBV24-1 and TRBJ2-1; D is unresolved. In germline, CDR1 is KGHDR, CDR2 SFDVKD. V lost 5 bases and J lost 0, with 7 bases in between. The CDR3 sequence is 14 residues long.

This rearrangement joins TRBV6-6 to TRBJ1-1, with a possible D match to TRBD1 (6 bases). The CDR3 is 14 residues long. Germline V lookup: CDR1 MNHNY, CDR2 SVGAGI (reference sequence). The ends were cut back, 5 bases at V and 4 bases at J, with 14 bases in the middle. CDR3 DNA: TGTGCCAGCAGTACCCGTGGGGGGCGCACTGAAGCTTTCTTT. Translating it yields CASSTRGGRTEAFF.

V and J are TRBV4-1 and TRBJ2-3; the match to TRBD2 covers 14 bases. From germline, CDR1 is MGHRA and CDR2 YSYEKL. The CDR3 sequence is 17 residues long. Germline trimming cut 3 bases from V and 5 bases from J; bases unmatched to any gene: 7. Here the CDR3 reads CASSHPRLAGGGDTQYF. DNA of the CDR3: TGCGCCAGCAGCCACCCTCGACTAGCGGGGGGGGGAGATACGCAGTATTTT.

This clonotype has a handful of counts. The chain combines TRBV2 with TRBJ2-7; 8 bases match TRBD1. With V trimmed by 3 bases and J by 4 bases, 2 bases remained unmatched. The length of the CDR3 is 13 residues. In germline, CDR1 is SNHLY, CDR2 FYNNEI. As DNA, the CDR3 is TGTGCCAGCAGTGAGGACAGGGTATACGAGCAGTACTTC. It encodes CASSEDRVYEQYF.

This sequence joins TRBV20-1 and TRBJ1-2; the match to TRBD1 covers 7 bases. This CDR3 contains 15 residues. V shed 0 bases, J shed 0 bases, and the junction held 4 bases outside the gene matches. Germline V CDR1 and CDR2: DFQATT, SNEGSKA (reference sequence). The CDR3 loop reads CSARDAGTANYGYTF. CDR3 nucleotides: TGCAGTGCTAGAGATGCTGGGACAGCTAACTATGGCTACACCTTC.